The clone carrying this TCR beta chain was seen a handful of times. Its target is not known. This sample was taken from a study of T cell responses to AZD1222 COVID-19 vaccine. Overall study results and limits: At 160-218 and 743-854, vaccine-associated CD4 TCRs were dominant, and they spanned spike. Most donors were white British and more were female, and clonal diversity was possibly underestimated. The breadth and depth of Spike-specific TCRs increased once two AZD1222 doses had been given. Baseline antibody screening turned up just 6 or 7 seropositive AZD1222 recipients.

Data came from immunoSEQ multiplex PCR; TCRdb stores just in-frame clones and leaves some out. The profile shows around 110,000 clones, 70% to 90% of them singletons. The source of this sequence is an adult in good health. Sequenced here: peripheral blood, sampled on day 0 of MenACWY control vaccination.

Written as DNA, the CDR3 is TGTGCCAGTGGGAGACCCGAGACCCAGTACTTC. Its protein product is CASGRPETQYF. This rearrangement joins TRBV19 to TRBJ2-5, with a weak D call TRBD2 (5 bases). V shed 8 bases and J shed 5 bases, with 9 bases lying between them. From germline, CDR1 is LNHDA and CDR2 SQIVND (reference sequence). This CDR3 contains 11 residues.